The following is a T cell receptor beta chain sequence with its context. Profiling relied on immunoSEQ multiplex PCR, and the TCRdb table lists in-frame clones only, not all of them. The sample has fewer than 100,000 clones; over 70% are singletons. This sample was taken from a study of blood T cell repertoires in COVID-19. Germline V gene sequence: CDR1 MDHEN, CDR2 SYDVKM. This CDR3 spans 15 amino acids. V was clipped by 7 bases and J by 7 bases; unmatched bases: 12. This chain uses TRBV28 with TRBJ1-4, with TRBD1 matching 7 bases. The TCR sequence derives from a man in his 70s with acute or convalescent COVID-19. The material sequenced was peripheral blood. The CDR3 region is CASNEQGNGFEKLFF. The CDR3 region has the DNA TGTGCCAGCAACGAACAGGGGAATGGGTTTGAAAAACTGTTTTTT. The variable domain in full, with the rest retrieved from reference TRBV28 and TRBJ1-4, is DVKVTQSSRYLVKRTGEKVFLECVQDMDHENMFWYRQDPGLGLRLIYFSYDVKMKEKGDIPEGYSVSREKKERFSLILESASTNQTSMYLCASNEQGNGFEKLFFGSGTQLSVL.